The clone carrying this T cell receptor (beta chain) was detected a few times. Its matching antigen is unknown. Trimming took 0 bases from V and 1 from J, leaving 14 bases between them. Germline V gene sequence: CDR1 SGHRS, CDR2 YFSETQ. The CDR3 loop spans 16 amino acids. TCRdb processed the 5' RACE reads anew with MiXCR; each CDR3 protein has one entry. The table shows around 340,000 distinct CDR3 sequences, with around 21% occurring only once. This record comes from a study of T-cell memory formation after mild COVID-19. Study results and caveats: Cross-reactive memory apparently joined, as some responding clones appeared in pre-infection memory. Second-wave clones with a day 37 peak had unconfirmed SARS-CoV-2 specificity. Clones that got smaller from day 15 to 85 had even CD4/CD8, while clones growing later tipped toward CD4+.

The sequence derives from an adult woman who had mild COVID-19 (a few samples of this study predate the infection). Cell type and time point are not known. Input material: PBMCs or a T cell subset sorted from them (not recorded which). The chain combines TRBV5-1 with TRBJ2-7; unclear D gene. CDR3 bases: TGCGCCAGCAGCTTGGATAGTGAAGCCGTGTCCTACGAGCAGTACTTC. This codes for CASSLDSEAVSYEQYF.